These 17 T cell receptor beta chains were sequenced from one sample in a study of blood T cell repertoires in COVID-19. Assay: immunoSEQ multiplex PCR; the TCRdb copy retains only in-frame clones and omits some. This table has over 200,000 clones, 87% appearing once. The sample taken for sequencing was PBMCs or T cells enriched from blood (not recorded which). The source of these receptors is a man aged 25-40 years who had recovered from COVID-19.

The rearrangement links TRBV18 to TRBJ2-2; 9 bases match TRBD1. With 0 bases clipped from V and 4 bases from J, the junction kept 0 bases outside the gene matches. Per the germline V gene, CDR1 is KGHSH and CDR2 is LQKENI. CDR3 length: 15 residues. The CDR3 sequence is CASSPPGQGTGELFF. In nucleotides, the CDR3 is TGTGCCAGCTCACCACCGGGACAGGGCACCGGGGAGCTGTTTTTT.

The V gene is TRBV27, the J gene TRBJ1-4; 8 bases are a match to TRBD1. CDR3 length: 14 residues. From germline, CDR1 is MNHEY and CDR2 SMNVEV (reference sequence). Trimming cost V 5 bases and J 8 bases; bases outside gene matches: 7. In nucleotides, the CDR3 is TGTGCCAGCAGTCGGACAGGGATCAACGAAAAACTGTTTTTT. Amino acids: CASSRTGINEKLFF.

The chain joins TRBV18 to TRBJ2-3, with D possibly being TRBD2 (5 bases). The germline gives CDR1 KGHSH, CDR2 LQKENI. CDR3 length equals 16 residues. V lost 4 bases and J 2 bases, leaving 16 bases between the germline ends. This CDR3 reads CASSHGIRYPTDTQYF. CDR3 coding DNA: TGTGCCAGCTCACACGGGATCAGGTACCCCACAGATACGCAGTATTTT.

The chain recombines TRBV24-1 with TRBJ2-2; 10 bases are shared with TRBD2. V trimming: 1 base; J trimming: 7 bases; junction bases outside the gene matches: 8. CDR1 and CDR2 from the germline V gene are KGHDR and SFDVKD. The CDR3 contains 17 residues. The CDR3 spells CATSDLASGRHVGELFF. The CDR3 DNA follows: TGTGCCACCAGTGATTTAGCTAGCGGGAGACATGTCGGGGAGCTGTTTTTT.

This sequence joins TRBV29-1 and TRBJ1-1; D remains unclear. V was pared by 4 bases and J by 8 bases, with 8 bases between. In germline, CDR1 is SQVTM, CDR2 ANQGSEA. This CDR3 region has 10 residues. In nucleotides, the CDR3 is TGCAGCGTTGTAGCGAGCGAAGCTTTCTTT. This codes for CSVVASEAFF.

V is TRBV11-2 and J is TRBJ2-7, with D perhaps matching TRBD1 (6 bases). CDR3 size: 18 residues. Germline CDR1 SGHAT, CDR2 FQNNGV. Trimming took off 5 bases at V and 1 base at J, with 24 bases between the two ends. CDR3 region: CASSPRFRLGQESYEQYF. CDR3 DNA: TGTGCCAGCAGCCCCCGGTTCCGATTGGGACAAGAATCCTACGAGCAGTACTTC.

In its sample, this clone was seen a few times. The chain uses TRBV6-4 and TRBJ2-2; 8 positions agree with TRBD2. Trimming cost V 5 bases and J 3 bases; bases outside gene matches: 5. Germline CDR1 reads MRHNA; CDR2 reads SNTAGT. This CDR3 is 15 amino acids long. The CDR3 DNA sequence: TGTGCCAGCAGTCCGGGAGGGCGGTACACCGGGGAGCTGTTTTTT. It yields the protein CASSPGGRYTGELFF.

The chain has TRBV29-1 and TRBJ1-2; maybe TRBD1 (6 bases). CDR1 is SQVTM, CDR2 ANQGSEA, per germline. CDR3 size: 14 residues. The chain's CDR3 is CRRGHRPGYYGYTF. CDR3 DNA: TGCAGAAGGGGACATCGACCCGGATACTATGGCTACACCTTC.

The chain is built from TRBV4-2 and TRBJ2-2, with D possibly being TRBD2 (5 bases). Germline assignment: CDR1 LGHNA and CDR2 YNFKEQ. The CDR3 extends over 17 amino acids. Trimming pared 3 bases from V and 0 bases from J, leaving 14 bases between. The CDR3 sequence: CASSQAPSPPNTGELFF. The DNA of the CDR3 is TGTGCCAGCAGCCAGGCCCCTAGCCCCCCGAACACCGGGGAGCTGTTTTTT.

CDR3 sequence reads: CASGPGGSRRNQPQHF. The CDR3 DNA is TGCGCCAGCGGGCCTGGGGGGAGTCGTCGGAATCAGCCCCAGCATTTT. This chain connects TRBV23-1 to TRBJ1-5; weak D call: TRBD1 (5 bases). TRBV23-1 is known as an ORF, though its function is uncertain. The CDR3 spans 16 residues. With 8 bases removed from V and 4 bases from J, the gap between germline ends came to 21 bases.

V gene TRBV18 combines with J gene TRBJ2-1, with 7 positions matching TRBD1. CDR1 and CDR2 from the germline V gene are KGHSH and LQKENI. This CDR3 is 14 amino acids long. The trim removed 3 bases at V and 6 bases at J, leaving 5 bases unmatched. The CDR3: CASSPGQLRNEQFF. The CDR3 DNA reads TGTGCCAGCTCACCGGGACAGCTCCGCAATGAGCAGTTCTTC.

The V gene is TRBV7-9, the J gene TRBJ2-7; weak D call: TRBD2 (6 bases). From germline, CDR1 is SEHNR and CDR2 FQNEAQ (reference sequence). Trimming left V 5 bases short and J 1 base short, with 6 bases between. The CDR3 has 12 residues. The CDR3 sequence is CASSGRSYEQYF. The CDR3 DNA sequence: TGTGCCAGCAGCGGGAGGTCCTACGAGCAGTACTTC.

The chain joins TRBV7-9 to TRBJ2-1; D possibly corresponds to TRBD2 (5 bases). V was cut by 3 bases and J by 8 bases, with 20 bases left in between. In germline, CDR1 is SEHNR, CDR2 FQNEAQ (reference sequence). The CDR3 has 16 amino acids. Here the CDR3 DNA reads TGTGCCAGCAGCTTTTCCCCGGGGTGGAGGACCGATGAGCAGTTCTTC. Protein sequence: CASSFSPGWRTDEQFF.

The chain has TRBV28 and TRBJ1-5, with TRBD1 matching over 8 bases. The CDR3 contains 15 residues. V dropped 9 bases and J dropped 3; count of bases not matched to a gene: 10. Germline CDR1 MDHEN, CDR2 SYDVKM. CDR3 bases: TGTGCCAGTGCTGTAGGGACAGGCTTCAATCAGCCCCAGCATTTT. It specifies CASAVGTGFNQPQHF.

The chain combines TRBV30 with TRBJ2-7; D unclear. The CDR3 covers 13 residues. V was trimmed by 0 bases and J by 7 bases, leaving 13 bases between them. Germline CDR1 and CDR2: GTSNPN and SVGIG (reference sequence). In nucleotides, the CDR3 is TGTGCCTGGAGTGTCTCCCTTACTCTGGAGCAGTACTTC. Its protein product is CAWSVSLTLEQYF.

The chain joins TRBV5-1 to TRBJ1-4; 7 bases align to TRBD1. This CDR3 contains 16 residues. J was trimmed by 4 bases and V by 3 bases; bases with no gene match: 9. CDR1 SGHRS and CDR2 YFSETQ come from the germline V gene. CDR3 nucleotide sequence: TGCGCCAGCAGCTGGACGGGACAGACTAATAATGAAAAACTGTTTTTT. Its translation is CASSWTGQTNNEKLFF.

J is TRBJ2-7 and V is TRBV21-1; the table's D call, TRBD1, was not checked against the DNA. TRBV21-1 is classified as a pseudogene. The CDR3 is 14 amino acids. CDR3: CASSGTETSYEQYF. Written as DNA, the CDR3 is TGTGCCAGCAGCGGGACAGAGACCTCCTACGAGCAGTACTTC.